The clone carrying this T cell receptor (beta chain) was counted ten times or more. Its target is unknown. Trimming shortened V by 4 bases and J by 5 bases, and 15 bases separated the two germline ends. This CDR3 is 15 amino acids long. Germline assignment: CDR1 MNHEY and CDR2 SVGEGT. Together with a sample-barcoded 5' primer, a J-beta primer mix was included in a second PCR lasting about 7 to 11 cycles. TCRdb processed the 5' RACE reads anew with MiXCR; each CDR3 protein has one entry. The sample contains 850,000 or so distinct CDR3 sequences, more than 25% of which appear only once. The sample is drawn from a study of blood T cells in healthy people across ages. Whole-study results and caveats: Calculation of diversity from one million T cells yielded estimates considered to be underestimates. Versus aged donors, long-lived donors had higher diversity and more naive CD4+ cells. The CMV status of each donor remained undetermined, and this could have confounded shifts in expanded clonotypes.

The donors, healthy Caucasians from Russia, were aged roughly 6 to 90. Sequences were obtained from blood. This sequence joins TRBV6-2 or TRBV6-3 and TRBJ2-1; either TRBD1 or TRBD2 may supply D (5 bases each). This TCR was recovered from a woman older than 75 in good health. CDR3 amino acids: CASSSYRDPDNEQFF. The CDR3 nucleotides are TGTGCCAGCAGTTCCTACCGGGACCCCGACAATGAGCAGTTCTTC.